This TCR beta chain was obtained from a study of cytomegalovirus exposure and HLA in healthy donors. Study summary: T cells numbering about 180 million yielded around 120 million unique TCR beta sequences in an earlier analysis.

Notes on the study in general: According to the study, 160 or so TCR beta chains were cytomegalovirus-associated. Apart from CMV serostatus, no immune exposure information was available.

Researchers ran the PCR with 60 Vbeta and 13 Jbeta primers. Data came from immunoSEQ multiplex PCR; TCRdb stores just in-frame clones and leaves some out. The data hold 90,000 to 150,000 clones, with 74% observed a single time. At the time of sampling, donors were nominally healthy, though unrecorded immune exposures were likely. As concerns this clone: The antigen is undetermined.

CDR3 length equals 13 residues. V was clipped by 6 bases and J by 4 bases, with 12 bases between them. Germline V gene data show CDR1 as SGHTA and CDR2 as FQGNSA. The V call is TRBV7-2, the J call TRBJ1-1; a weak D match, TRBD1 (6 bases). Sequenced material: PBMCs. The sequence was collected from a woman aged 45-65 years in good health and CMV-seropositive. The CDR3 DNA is TGTGCCAGCAGGCTTACAGGGATCACTGAAGCTTTCTTT. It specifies CASRLTGITEAFF.